Following are 18 T cell receptor beta chains from one sample sequenced in a study of blood T cell repertoires in COVID-19. The data were produced by immunoSEQ multiplex PCR, yet TCRdb's version contains in-frame clones alone and is incomplete. Among around 200,000 clones listed, 88% were seen once. Sample: peripheral blood. The receptors come from a man aged 18 to 29 with active or convalescent COVID-19.

V usage is TRBV7-2 and J usage is TRBJ2-7; TRBD2 aligns across 13 bases. V was pared by 2 bases and J by 6 bases, with 10 bases of the junction left unmatched. The CDR3 is 17 amino acids. CDR1 and CDR2 (germline): SGHTA, FQGNSA. CDR3 loop: CASSLRRGTSGTSEQYF. CDR3 in DNA: TGTGCCAGCAGCTTAAGGAGGGGGACTAGCGGGACTTCCGAGCAGTACTTC.

V gene TRBV28 combines with J gene TRBJ1-5, with D uncertain. Germline V lookup: CDR1 MDHEN, CDR2 SYDVKM. The CDR3 totals 14 residues. V was clipped by 3 bases and J by 2 bases, with 8 bases between them. CDR3 protein: CASSLKQGNQPQHF. CDR3 coding DNA: TGTGCCAGCAGTTTGAAACAAGGCAATCAGCCCCAGCATTTT.

The chain uses TRBV5-4 and TRBJ1-1; no clear D gene. The V end was cut by 0 bases, the J end by 5 bases, with 11 bases between. This CDR3 comprises 14 residues. CDR1 SGHNT and CDR2 YYREEE come from the germline V gene (reference sequence). CDR3 loop: CASSLVGVGTEAFF. The CDR3 DNA reads as TGTGCCAGCAGCTTGGTCGGGGTAGGGACTGAAGCTTTCTTT.

V is TRBV5-1 and J is TRBJ1-5; no definite D call. Germline CDR1 reads SGHRS; CDR2 reads YFSETQ. The ends were cut back, 6 bases at V and 3 bases at J, with 13 bases in the middle. CDR3 length: 14 residues. The CDR3 loop is CASKPGFPNQPQHF. The CDR3 DNA follows: TGCGCCAGCAAGCCAGGATTCCCCAATCAGCCCCAGCATTTT.

V is TRBV5-4 and J is TRBJ2-3; 14 bases are shared with TRBD2. The CDR3 consists of 15 residues. With 3 bases clipped from V and 9 bases from J, the junction kept 6 bases outside the gene matches. Germline CDR1 and CDR2: SGHNT and YYREEE (reference sequence). CDR3 region: CASSSRLAGGWTQYF. In DNA, the CDR3 is TGTGCCAGCAGCTCCCGACTAGCGGGGGGGTGGACGCAGTATTTT.

The chain carries TRBV6-1 and TRBJ1-5; TRBD1 matches 12 bases. The V and J ends lost 1 base and 6 bases, in that order; junction bases with no gene match: 4. CDR1 and CDR2 (germline): MNHNS, SASEGT. The CDR3 spans 16 residues. In DNA, the CDR3 is TGTGCCAGCAGTGAAGGCGGGACAGGGGGCCGTCAGCCCCAGCATTTT. Residues: CASSEGGTGGRQPQHF.

CDR3 in amino acids: CASSVRGGSYNEQFF. In nucleotides, the CDR3 is TGTGCCAGCAGTGTCCGGGGGGGATCCTACAATGAGCAGTTCTTC. The chain employs TRBV6-4 and TRBJ2-1; 8 bases match TRBD2. The CDR3 has 15 residues. J was trimmed by 1 base and V by 4 bases; bases with no gene match: 3. Germline-derived CDR1 and CDR2 are MRHNA and SNTAGT.

The chain couples TRBV5-4 to TRBJ2-7; 9 bases agree with TRBD1. The germline V gene encodes CDR1 SGHNT and CDR2 YYREEE (reference sequence). The CDR3 sequence is 15 residues long. The ends lost 0 bases at V and 3 bases at J; junction bases unmatched: 4. The CDR3 nucleotides are TGTGCCAGCAGCTTGGGGACAGGGGCAAACTACGAGCAGTACTTC. Protein: CASSLGTGANYEQYF.

The chain employs TRBV7-8 and TRBJ1-5, with D perhaps matching TRBD1 (6 bases). CDR1 is SGHVS, CDR2 FQNEAQ, per germline. V was clipped by 1 base and J by 3 bases, with 10 bases between them. The CDR3 sequence is 15 residues long. The CDR3 region has the DNA TGTGCCAGCAGCTTAGTAGGACAGACCAATCAGCCCCAGCATTTT. This gives the protein CASSLVGQTNQPQHF.

The rearrangement links TRBV6-5 to TRBJ1-2; the match to TRBD1 covers 8 bases. The germline V gene encodes CDR1 MNHEY and CDR2 SVGAGI. The CDR3 spans 16 residues. V dropped 0 bases and J dropped 7; count of bases not matched to a gene: 10. The CDR3, as DNA: TGTGCCAGCAGTTACTCGCTTTTTCAGGGGGCGCTTGGCTACACCTTC. Protein product: CASSYSLFQGALGYTF.

The V call is TRBV19, the J call TRBJ1-1; 8 nucleotides line up with TRBD1. The CDR3 is 14 amino acids. Germline V gene lookup returns CDR1 LNHDA and CDR2 SQIVND (reference sequence). Unmatched junction bases numbered 9, after V lost 6 bases and J lost 6 bases. Here the CDR3 DNA reads TGTGCCAGTAGAGCTACAGGGGGATCCTCTGAAGCTTTCTTT. Encoded protein: CASRATGGSSEAFF.

The chain employs TRBV6-5 and TRBJ1-2, with 8 bases that match TRBD1. Germline assignment: CDR1 MNHEY and CDR2 SVGAGI. The CDR3 spans 11 residues. The V gene end was trimmed by 6 bases and the J gene end by 8 bases; junction bases not matched to a gene: 2. The CDR3 DNA is TGTGCCAGCAGCTACAGGGGGGGCTACACCTTC. Its translation is CASSYRGGYTF.

The rearrangement links TRBV5-1 to TRBJ1-1; 8 bases fit TRBD1. The CDR3 extends over 16 amino acids. J gave up 5 bases and V 4 bases, and 13 bases lay outside the gene matches. CDR1 is SGHRS and CDR2 is YFSETQ in the germline V gene. DNA for the CDR3: TGCGCCAGCAGCCAAGACAGGGGCAGGGGGCGGACTGAAGCTTTCTTT. Protein: CASSQDRGRGRTEAFF.

The rearrangement uses TRBV12-2 and TRBJ2-1; no check of the table's D call, TRBD1, against the DNA was made. TRBV12-2 has pseudogene status. The CDR3 is 16 amino acids. CDR3 region: CASRSTLRAFLHEQFF. As DNA, the CDR3 is TGTGCAAGTCGCTCAACTCTCAGGGCATTCCTGCATGAGCAGTTCTTC.

CDR3 in amino acids: CASRQIHRGLNTEAFF. The CDR3 DNA reads as TGCGCCAGCAGACAAATCCACAGGGGGCTAAACACTGAAGCTTTCTTT. The chain has TRBV4-1 and TRBJ1-1; TRBD1 agrees at 9 bases. V dropped 6 bases and J dropped 2; count of bases not matched to a gene: 10. Germline V gives CDR1 MGHRA, CDR2 YSYEKL. This CDR3 has 16 residues.

V gene TRBV5-1 combines with J gene TRBJ1-1; D may be TRBD1 (6 bases). Between the trimmed V and J ends, which lost 0 bases and 1 base, there was a span of 13 bases. Germline V gene data show CDR1 as SGHRS and CDR2 as YFSETQ. The CDR3 length is 16 residues. CDR3 sequence reads: CASSLGIRTANTEAFF. The CDR3, as DNA: TGCGCCAGCAGCTTGGGTATTCGGACAGCGAACACTGAAGCTTTCTTT.

The gene calls are TRBV12-3 or TRBV12-4 and TRBJ2-3; TRBD1 matches 8 bases. Losses at the gene ends were 5 bases for V and 5 bases for J; bases not matched to a gene: 3. The CDR3 spans 13 residues. The CDR3 is CASSQDRVDTQYF. The CDR3 DNA reads as TGTGCCAGCAGTCAGGACAGGGTAGATACGCAGTATTTT.

The V call is TRBV12-5, the J call TRBJ1-3; D is unclear. V lost 1 base and J lost 4, with 20 bases in between. The germline V gene encodes CDR1 LGHNT and CDR2 FRNRAP. The CDR3 spans 18 residues. The CDR3 here is CASGLGLGGSDWGNTIYF. DNA for the CDR3: TGTGCTAGTGGTTTGGGACTAGGCGGATCAGACTGGGGAAACACCATATATTTT. The complete variable domain, with remaining parts taken from reference TRBV12-5 and TRBJ1-3, reads DARVTQTPRHKVTEMGQEVTMRCQPILGHNTVFWYRQTMMQGLELLAYFRNRAPLDDSGMPKDRFSAEMPDATLATLKIQPSEPRDSAVYFCASGLGLGGSDWGNTIYFGEGSWLTVV.